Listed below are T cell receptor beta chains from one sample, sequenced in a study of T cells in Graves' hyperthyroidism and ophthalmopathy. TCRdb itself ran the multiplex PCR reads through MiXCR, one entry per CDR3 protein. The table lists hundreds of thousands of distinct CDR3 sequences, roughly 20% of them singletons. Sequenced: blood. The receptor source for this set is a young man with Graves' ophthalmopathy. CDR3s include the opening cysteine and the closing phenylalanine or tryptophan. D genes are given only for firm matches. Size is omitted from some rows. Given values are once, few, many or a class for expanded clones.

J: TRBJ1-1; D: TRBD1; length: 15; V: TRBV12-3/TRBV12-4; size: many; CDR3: CASSSTGGGKTEAFF; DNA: TGTGCCAGCAGTTCCACAGGGGGGGGGAAGACTGAAGCTTTCTTT
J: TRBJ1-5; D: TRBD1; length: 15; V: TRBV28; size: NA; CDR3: CASRQGARGNQPQHF; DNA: TGTGCCAGCAGGCAGGGGGCGCGTGGCAATCAGCCCCAGCATTTT
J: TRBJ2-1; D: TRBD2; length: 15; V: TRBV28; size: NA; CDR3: CASRNSGSNYNEQFF; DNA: TGTGCCAGCAGGAATAGCGGGAGCAACTACAATGAGCAGTTCTTC
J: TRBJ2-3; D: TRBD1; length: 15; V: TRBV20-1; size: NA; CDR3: CSARASTGVTDTQYF; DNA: TGCAGTGCTAGAGCTTCCACAGGGGTCACAGATACGCAGTATTTT
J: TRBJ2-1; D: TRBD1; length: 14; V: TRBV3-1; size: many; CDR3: CASSQPGQTNEQFF; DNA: TGTGCCAGCAGCCAACCGGGACAGACCAATGAGCAGTTCTTC
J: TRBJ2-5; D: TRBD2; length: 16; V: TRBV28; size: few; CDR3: CATIGGTAVEGETQYF; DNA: TGTGCCACAATCGGGGGGACTGCTGTTGAAGGAGAGACCCAGTACTTC
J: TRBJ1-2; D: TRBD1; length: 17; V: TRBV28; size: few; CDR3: CASSFSPRQGLNYGYTF; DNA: TGTGCCAGCAGTTTTTCGCCTCGACAGGGGTTGAACTATGGCTACACCTTC
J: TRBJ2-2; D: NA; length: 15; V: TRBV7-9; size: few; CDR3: CASSYGQRNTGELFF; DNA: TGTGCCAGCAGCTACGGACAGCGGAACACCGGGGAGCTGTTTTTT
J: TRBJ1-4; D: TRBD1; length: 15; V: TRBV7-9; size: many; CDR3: CASSSYRGSNEKLFF; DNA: TGTGCCAGCAGCTCCTACAGGGGATCTAATGAAAAACTGTTTTTT
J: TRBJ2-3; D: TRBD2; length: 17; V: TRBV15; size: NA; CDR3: CATSRVLSGRAGDTQYF; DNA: TGTGCCACCAGCAGGGTTCTTAGCGGGAGGGCCGGAGATACGCAGTATTTT
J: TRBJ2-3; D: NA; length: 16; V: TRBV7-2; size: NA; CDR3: CASSQVFQTSTDTQYF; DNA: TGTGCCAGCAGCCAAGTTTTCCAGACTAGCACAGATACGCAGTATTTT
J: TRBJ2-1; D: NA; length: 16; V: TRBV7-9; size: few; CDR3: CASSRGSGIHYNEQFF; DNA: TGTGCCAGCAGCCGGGGGTCAGGGATCCACTACAATGAGCAGTTCTTC
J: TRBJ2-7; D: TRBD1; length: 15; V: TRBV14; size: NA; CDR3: CASSRTDRASYEQYF; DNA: TGTGCCAGCAGCCGCACGGACAGGGCCTCCTACGAGCAGTACTTC
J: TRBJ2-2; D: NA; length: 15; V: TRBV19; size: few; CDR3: CASSDRDTYTGELFF; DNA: TGTGCCAGTAGTGACCGGGACACTTATACCGGGGAGCTGTTTTTT
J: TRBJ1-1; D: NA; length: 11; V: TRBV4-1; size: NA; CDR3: CASSQGDGAFF; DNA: TGCGCCAGCAGCCAAGGGGACGGAGCTTTCTTT
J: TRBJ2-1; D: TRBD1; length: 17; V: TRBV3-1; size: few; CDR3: CASSQHRGRVGGNEQFF; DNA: TGTGCCAGCAGCCAGCACAGGGGGCGCGTAGGAGGGAATGAGCAGTTCTTC
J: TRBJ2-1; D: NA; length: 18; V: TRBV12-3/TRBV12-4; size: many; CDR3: CASSWETGIGTSSNEQFF; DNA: TGTGCCAGCAGTTGGGAGACAGGTATCGGGACGTCCTCAAATGAGCAGTTCTTC
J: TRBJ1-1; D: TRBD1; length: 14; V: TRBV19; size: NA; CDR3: CASSTIDRATEAFF; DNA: TGCGCCAGTAGTACGATCGACAGGGCCACTGAAGCTTTCTTT
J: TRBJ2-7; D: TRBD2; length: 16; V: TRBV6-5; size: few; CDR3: CASSYSRLAGVNEQYF; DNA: TGTGCCAGCAGTTACTCCCGGCTAGCGGGAGTGAACGAGCAGTACTTC